This TCR beta chain came from a study of blood T cell repertoires in COVID-19. Across the whole study: The study drew acute and convalescent COVID-19 samples from the United States, Italy and Spain. PBMCs, B-cell-depleted T cells, or T cells were the source of the cDNA or gDNA that made up the material.

V gave up 3 bases and J gave up 4 bases, with 13 bases separating them. This CDR3 comprises 14 residues. Germline CDR1 and CDR2: GTSNPN and SVGIG (reference sequence). Per the original data handling: For nucleated cells, counts were estimated from reference gene primer amplification. The method was immunoSEQ multiplex PCR; TCRdb's version includes in-frame clones alone and lacks a portion of them. The V and J calls and clone size were taken over from that table, and D and trimming were inferred from the DNA. The data contain over 150,000 clones, around 85% of them singletons. This clonotype was sampled from a man aged 25-45 years with acute or convalescent COVID-19. The specimen was peripheral blood. The chain uses TRBV30 and TRBJ1-3, with D unresolved. The CDR3 DNA reads as TGTGCCTGGAGGGGTACTATGTCAGGAAACACCATATATTTT. It is translated as CAWRGTMSGNTIYF.